This T cell receptor (beta chain) was identified during a study of blood T cell repertoires in COVID-19. Study in general: Samples representing acute and convalescent COVID-19 were sourced from the United States, Italy and Spain. Sources were T cells, B-cell-depleted T cells, or PBMCs; the material itself was cDNA or gDNA.

As originally analysed: Estimated nucleated cell counts came from reference gene primer amplification. Generated by immunoSEQ multiplex PCR, the TCRdb table keeps only in-frame clones and is missing some. That table is the source of V, J and clone size, and D and trimming were worked out from the DNA. This table holds about 63,000 clones, around 79% found once. The V and J ends lost 4 bases and 7 bases, in that order; junction bases with no gene match: 3. The CDR3 has 13 amino acids. Looked up from germline, CDR1 is SGDLS and CDR2 is YYNGEE. The source is a human donor in a cohort sampled during active COVID-19. The chain joins TRBV9 to TRBJ2-1; TRBD2 agrees at 9 bases. The sequenced sample consisted of peripheral blood. CDR3 DNA: TGTGCCAGCAGCTCCCTAGCGGGGAATGAGCAGTTCTTC. This encodes CASSSLAGNEQFF.